Following are 24 T cell receptor beta chains from one sample sequenced in a study of T cell responses to AZD1222 COVID-19 vaccine. Using immunoSEQ multiplex PCR, the repertoire was profiled, and TCRdb retains in-frame clones only, with some absent. There are roughly 110,000 clones in the sample; about 89% occur only once, and less than 7.5% lies in the top ten. The material sequenced was peripheral blood, taken 28 days after the second AZD1222 dose. These receptors all stem from an adult who received the AZD1222 COVID-19 vaccine.

This chain links TRBV29-1 with TRBJ2-7; D perhaps matches TRBD2 (5 bases). V was pared by 4 bases and J by 3 bases, with 7 bases between. The CDR3 is 11 amino acids. Germline values: CDR1 SQVTM, CDR2 ANQGSEA. DNA of the CDR3: TGCAGCGTTGCGGGGAGCTACGAGCAGTACTTC. Amino acids: CSVAGSYEQYF.

In its sample, this clone was seen once. The chain has TRBV5-1 and TRBJ1-3; possible D gene TRBD1, 5 bases. This CDR3 comprises 17 residues. Germline V gene sequence: CDR1 SGHRS, CDR2 YFSETQ. V was cut by 2 bases and J by 0 bases, with 15 bases left in between. CDR3 in amino acids: CASSFWDSPDSGNTIYF. The CDR3, as DNA: TGCGCCAGCAGCTTTTGGGACTCCCCAGACTCTGGAAACACCATATATTTT.

Written as DNA, the CDR3 is TGCAGCGTTGGCAGGGAGGCTGAAGCTTTCTTT. Its protein product is CSVGREAEAFF. V usage is TRBV29-1 and J usage is TRBJ1-1, with D tentatively TRBD1 (5 bases). The CDR3 spans 11 residues. Germline CDR1 and CDR2: SQVTM and ANQGSEA. V lost 4 bases to trimming and J lost 6 bases, with 9 bases between them.

The CDR3 nucleotides are TGTGCCAGCAGCCCCTTAAAAGGACACTTCACCGGGGAGCTGTTTTTT. Translating it yields CASSPLKGHFTGELFF. The chain couples TRBV28 to TRBJ2-2; the D gene is possibly TRBD1 (5 bases). Per germline, CDR1 MDHEN and CDR2 SYDVKM. The CDR3 runs 16 residues. V was cut by 6 bases and J by 4 bases, with 18 bases left in between.

The CDR3 spells CAWRPGTGQLETQYF. As DNA, the CDR3 is TGTGCCTGGAGACCCGGGACAGGGCAGTTGGAGACCCAGTACTTC. The chain is built from TRBV30 and TRBJ2-5; 9 bases are shared with TRBD1. The V segment lost 3 bases and the J segment 5 bases; nucleotides outside the gene matches: 10. The CDR3 loop spans 15 amino acids. Germline CDR1 is GTSNPN and CDR2 is SVGIG (reference sequence).

The genes are TRBV14 and TRBJ2-7; D may be TRBD2 (5 bases). Germline values: CDR1 SGHDN, CDR2 FVKESK. The CDR3 length is 14 residues. Trimming took off 1 base at V and 7 bases at J, with 14 bases between the two ends. CDR3 in DNA: TGTGCCAGCAGCCAAGCTAGGTTCCGCGGGGAGCAGTACTTC. This encodes CASSQARFRGEQYF.

J is TRBJ2-4 and V is TRBV19, with 10 bases aligning to TRBD1. CDR1 is LNHDA, CDR2 SQIVND, per germline (reference sequence). The length of the CDR3 is 20 residues. V trimming: 5 bases; J trimming: 0 bases; junction bases outside the gene matches: 16. CDR3 in amino acids: CASSVSPGQGNRGAKNIQYF. Here the CDR3 DNA reads TGTGCCAGTAGTGTCAGTCCGGGACAGGGGAATCGTGGAGCCAAAAACATTCAGTACTTC.

The gene calls are TRBV6-6 and TRBJ1-1; 9 nucleotides match TRBD1. Trimming removed 5 bases from V and 3 bases from J; junction bases left unmatched: 7. This CDR3 comprises 15 residues. The V gene's germline CDR1 is MNHNY and CDR2 SVGAGI (reference sequence). The CDR3 DNA follows: TGTGCCAGCAGTCCTAGGGACAGGGAGGACACTGAAGCTTTCTTT. This gives the protein CASSPRDREDTEAFF.

The J gene is TRBJ1-4, the V gene TRBV3-1 (or the pseudogene TRBV3-2); D is possibly TRBD1 (5 bases). Germline V CDR1 and CDR2: LGHDT, YNNKEL (reference sequence). V lost 3 bases and J lost 0, with 8 bases in between. The CDR3 is made up of 15 amino acids. The CDR3 bases are TGTGCCAGCAGCCATAGACAGCCAACTAATGAAAAACTGTTTTTT. It codes for CASSHRQPTNEKLFF.

The chain has TRBV2 and TRBJ2-7; no clear D. The CDR3 contains 13 residues. Germline V lookup: CDR1 SNHLY, CDR2 FYNNEI. V gave up 3 bases and J gave up 3 bases, with 9 bases separating them. The chain's CDR3 is CASSDRLVYEQYF. The DNA for the CDR3 is TGTGCCAGCAGTGACAGACTGGTCTACGAGCAGTACTTC.

V and J are TRBV6-2 or TRBV6-3 and TRBJ2-7; D is possibly TRBD2 (5 bases). Germline V lookup: CDR1 MNHEY, CDR2 SVGEGT. V was shortened by 6 bases and J by 0 bases, with 9 bases between the two germline ends. This CDR3 is 13 amino acids long. As DNA, the CDR3 is TGTGCCAGCAGCCAAGACTACTCCTACGAGCAGTACTTC. Protein: CASSQDYSYEQYF.

The chain couples TRBV27 to TRBJ1-5; D gene ambiguous. CDR3 length: 12 amino acids. From germline, CDR1 is MNHEY and CDR2 SMNVEV (reference sequence). The V end lost 5 bases, the J end lost 3 bases, and 5 bases lay between the germline ends. CDR3 in DNA: TGTGCCAGCAGTCTACCCAATCAGCCCCAGCATTTT. It yields the protein CASSLPNQPQHF.

CDR3 amino acids: CAITEGRGGNEQFF. CDR3 sequence (DNA): TGTGCCATCACGGAAGGGAGGGGGGGCAATGAGCAGTTCTTC. The chain employs TRBV10-3 and TRBJ2-1; perhaps TRBD2 as D (7 bases). This CDR3 has 14 amino acids. V lost 7 bases to trimming and J lost 6 bases, with 16 bases between them. Germline assignment: CDR1 ENHRY and CDR2 SYGVKD.

The chain employs TRBV27 and TRBJ2-1; TRBD2 matches 15 bases. This CDR3 spans 16 amino acids. The germline CDR1 and CDR2 sequences are MNHEY and SMNVEV (reference sequence). J lost 7 bases, V lost 4 bases, and 5 bases had no gene match. The CDR3 DNA sequence: TGTGCCAGCAGTTCCCCAGGACTAGCGGGAGGGAATGAGCAGTTCTTC. Encoded protein: CASSSPGLAGGNEQFF.

DNA for the CDR3: TGCAGCGTACCGGGGGGTAGCTCCTACAATGAGCAGTTCTTC. It yields the protein CSVPGGSSYNEQFF. The V and J genes are TRBV29-1 and TRBJ2-1; TRBD2 matches 7 bases. V dropped 6 bases and J dropped 0; count of bases not matched to a gene: 5. The germline gives CDR1 SQVTM, CDR2 ANQGSEA. The CDR3 has 14 residues.

This clone was seen only a few times. The J gene is TRBJ1-5, the V gene TRBV2; D ambiguous. Germline CDR1 SNHLY, CDR2 FYNNEI. V shed 4 bases and J shed 5 bases, with 9 bases lying between them. The CDR3 spans 13 residues. The CDR3 spells CASSVGGHQPQHF. The CDR3 coding sequence is TGTGCCAGCAGTGTTGGTGGGCATCAGCCCCAGCATTTT.

This clone was picked up one time. The chain couples TRBV3-1 (or the pseudogene TRBV3-2) to TRBJ2-5; 9 nucleotides match TRBD2. The V and J ends lost 2 bases and 5 bases, in that order; junction bases with no gene match: 6. The CDR3 length is 15 residues. Germline values: CDR1 LGHDT, CDR2 YNNKEL (reference sequence). The CDR3 loop is CASSQRTSDRETQYF. The CDR3 DNA follows: TGTGCCAGCAGCCAAAGGACTAGCGACCGGGAGACCCAGTACTTC.

The genes are TRBV3-1 (or the pseudogene TRBV3-2) and TRBJ2-7; 12 positions agree with TRBD1. From germline, CDR1 is LGHDT and CDR2 YNNKEL (reference sequence). The CDR3 spans 18 residues. Trimming took 4 bases from V and 0 from J; bases not matched to a gene: 10. CDR3: CASSPPRGTGGVSYEQYF. The CDR3 DNA follows: TGTGCCAGCAGCCCCCCACGCGGGACAGGGGGCGTCTCCTACGAGCAGTACTTC.

V is TRBV6-5 and J is TRBJ2-1; D ambiguous. CDR3 length: 14 residues. Per germline, CDR1 MNHEY and CDR2 SVGAGI. The germline V and J ends were trimmed by 0 bases and 5 bases, with 8 bases remaining between them. This chain's CDR3 is CASSYSWTNNEQFF. CDR3 sequence (DNA): TGTGCCAGCAGTTACTCGTGGACGAACAATGAGCAGTTCTTC.

This chain joins TRBV4-2 and TRBJ1-2; 10 positions match TRBD1. Germline-derived CDR1 and CDR2 are LGHNA and YNFKEQ. The junction had 8 bases not matched to a gene; V was cut back by 0 bases and J by 4 bases. CDR3 length: 17 residues. The CDR3 sequence is CASSQDEWDRGGYGYTF. In DNA form, the CDR3 reads TGTGCCAGCAGCCAAGATGAGTGGGACAGGGGTGGCTATGGCTACACCTTC.

The chain employs TRBV11-1 and TRBJ1-4; D is undetermined. V was pared by 2 bases and J by 5 bases, with 15 bases between. This CDR3 has 16 residues. Per germline, CDR1 SGHAT and CDR2 FQDESV (reference sequence). The CDR3 sequence: CASSLRSGRKNEKLFF. CDR3 bases: TGTGCCAGCAGCTTACGGTCCGGCAGGAAGAATGAAAAACTGTTTTTT.

This clone has only one observation. The chain joins TRBV5-4 to TRBJ2-2; D gene ambiguous. The V gene lost 1 base and the J gene lost 3 bases, with 7 bases spanning the gap. The CDR3 is 14 amino acids. CDR1 is SGHNT and CDR2 is YYREEE in the germline V gene (reference sequence). CDR3 region: CASSLMGDTGELFF. The CDR3 DNA reads as TGTGCCAGCAGCTTGATGGGCGACACCGGGGAGCTGTTTTTT.

V gene TRBV19 combines with J gene TRBJ1-1; D unclear. CDR1 LNHDA and CDR2 SQIVND come from the germline V gene (reference sequence). There are 15 residues in the CDR3. The germline V and J ends were trimmed by 3 bases and 4 bases, with 15 bases remaining between them. The CDR3 loop reads CASSIRSFPPTEAFF. The DNA of the CDR3 is TGTGCCAGTAGTATTAGGAGTTTTCCCCCCACTGAAGCTTTCTTT.

The rearrangement joins TRBV5-1 to TRBJ2-6; D not certain. This CDR3 comprises 15 residues. Deletions cut 0 bases from V and 4 bases from J, with 8 bases between. In germline, CDR1 is SGHRS, CDR2 YFSETQ. CDR3 DNA: TGCGCCAGCAGCTTGGAGACAACCGGGGCCAACGTCCTGACTTTC. It encodes CASSLETTGANVLTF.